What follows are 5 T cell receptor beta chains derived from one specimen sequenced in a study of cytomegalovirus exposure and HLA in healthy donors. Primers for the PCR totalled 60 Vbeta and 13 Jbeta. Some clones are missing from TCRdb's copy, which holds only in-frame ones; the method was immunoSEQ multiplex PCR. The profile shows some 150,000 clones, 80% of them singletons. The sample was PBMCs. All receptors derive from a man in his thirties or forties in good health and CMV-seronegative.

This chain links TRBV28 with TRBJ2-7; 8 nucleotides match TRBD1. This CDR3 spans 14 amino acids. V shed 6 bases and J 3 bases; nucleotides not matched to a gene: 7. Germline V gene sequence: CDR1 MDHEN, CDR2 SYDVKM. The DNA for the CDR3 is TGTGCCAGCAGAAGGGCAGGGGGCCTCTACGAGCAGTACTTC. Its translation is CASRRAGGLYEQYF.

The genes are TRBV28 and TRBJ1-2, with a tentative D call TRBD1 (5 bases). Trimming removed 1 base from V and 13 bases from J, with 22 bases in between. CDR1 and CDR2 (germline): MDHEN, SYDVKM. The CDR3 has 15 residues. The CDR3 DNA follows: TGTGCCAGCAGTTTATTAGCAGGGCCAGGAAGGAACGCCACCTTC. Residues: CASSLLAGPGRNATF.

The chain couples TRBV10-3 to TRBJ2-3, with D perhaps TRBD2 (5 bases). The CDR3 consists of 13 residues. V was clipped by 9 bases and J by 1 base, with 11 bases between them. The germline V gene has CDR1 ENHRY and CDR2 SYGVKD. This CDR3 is CAILAPGTDTQYF. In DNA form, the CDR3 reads TGTGCCATTCTAGCCCCGGGCACAGATACGCAGTATTTT.

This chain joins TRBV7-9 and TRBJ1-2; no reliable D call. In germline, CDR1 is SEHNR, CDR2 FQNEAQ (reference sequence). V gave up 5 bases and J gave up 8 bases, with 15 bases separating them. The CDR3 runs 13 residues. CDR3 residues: CASSTRESGGYTF. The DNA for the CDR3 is TGTGCCAGCAGCACCCGAGAATCGGGGGGCTACACCTTC.

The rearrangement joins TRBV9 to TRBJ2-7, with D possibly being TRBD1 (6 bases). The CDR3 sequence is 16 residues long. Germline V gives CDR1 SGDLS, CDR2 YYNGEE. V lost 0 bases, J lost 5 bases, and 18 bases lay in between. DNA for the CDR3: TGTGCCAGCAGCGTAGCTTTGACAGGAGCACTGGACGAGCAGTACTTC. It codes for CASSVALTGALDEQYF.